The clone carrying this T cell receptor beta chain was seen a handful of times. The antigen is undetermined. Germline loops: CDR1 SQVTM, CDR2 ANQGSEA. The CDR3 totals 13 residues. J gave up 2 bases and V 2 bases, and 3 bases lay outside the gene matches. The sample originates from a study of T cells in Graves' hyperthyroidism and ophthalmopathy. Study in general: Pretreatment peripheral blood was obtained at initial diagnosis.

TCR beta CDR3 regions were amplified from RNA transcripts. The TCR CDR3 first-round RT-PCR relied on the HTBI primer set. TCRdb used MiXCR to reprocess the multiplex PCR reads, holding one entry per CDR3 protein. Of about 640,000 distinct CDR3 sequences listed, about 20% are singletons. General study points: Blood also carried most thyroid clonotypes expanded above 0.001.

The TCR was taken from a man aged 25 to 45 with Graves' ophthalmopathy. The sequenced sample consisted of blood. The genes are TRBV29-1 and TRBJ2-7, with 7 nucleotides matching TRBD1. The CDR3 DNA reads TGCAGCGTTGAACTGGGACAGCCCTACGAGCAGTACTTC. Protein product: CSVELGQPYEQYF.